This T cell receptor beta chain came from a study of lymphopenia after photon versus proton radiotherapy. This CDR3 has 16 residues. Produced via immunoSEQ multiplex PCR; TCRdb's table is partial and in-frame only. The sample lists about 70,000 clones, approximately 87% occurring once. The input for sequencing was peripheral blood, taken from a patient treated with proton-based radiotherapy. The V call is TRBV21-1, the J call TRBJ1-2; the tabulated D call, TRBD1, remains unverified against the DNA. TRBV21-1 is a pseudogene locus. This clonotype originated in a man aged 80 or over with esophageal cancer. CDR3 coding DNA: TGTGCCAGCAGCAAATCTCAAGGTCAGGGCGGTGATGGCTACACCTTC. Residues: CASSKSQGQGGDGYTF.